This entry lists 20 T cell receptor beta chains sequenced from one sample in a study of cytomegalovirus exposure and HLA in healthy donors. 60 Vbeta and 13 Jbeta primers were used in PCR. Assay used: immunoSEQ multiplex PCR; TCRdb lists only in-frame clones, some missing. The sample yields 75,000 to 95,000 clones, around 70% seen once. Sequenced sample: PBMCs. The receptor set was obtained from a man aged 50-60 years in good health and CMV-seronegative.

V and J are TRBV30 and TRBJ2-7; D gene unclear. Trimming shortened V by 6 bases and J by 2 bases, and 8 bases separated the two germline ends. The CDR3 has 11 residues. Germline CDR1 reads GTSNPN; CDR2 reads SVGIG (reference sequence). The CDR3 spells CACRSAYEQYF. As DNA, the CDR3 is TGTGCCTGCCGGTCCGCCTACGAGCAGTACTTC.

Here the CDR3 DNA reads TGTGCCAGCAGCAAAAAAGGGCGGGAAGGGTCCTACGAGCAGTACGTC. As protein: CASSKKGREGSYEQYV. The chain uses TRBV21-1 and TRBJ2-7; the D call in the table, TRBD2, was not verified against the DNA. TRBV21-1 has pseudogene status. The CDR3 length is 16 residues.

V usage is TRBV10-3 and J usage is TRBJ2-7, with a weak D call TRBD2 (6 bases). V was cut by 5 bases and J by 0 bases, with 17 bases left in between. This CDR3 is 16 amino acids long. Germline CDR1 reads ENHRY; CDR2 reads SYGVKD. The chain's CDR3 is CAISSTNRDFSYEQYF. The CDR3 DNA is TGTGCCATCAGTTCCACCAACCGGGACTTCTCCTACGAGCAGTACTTC.

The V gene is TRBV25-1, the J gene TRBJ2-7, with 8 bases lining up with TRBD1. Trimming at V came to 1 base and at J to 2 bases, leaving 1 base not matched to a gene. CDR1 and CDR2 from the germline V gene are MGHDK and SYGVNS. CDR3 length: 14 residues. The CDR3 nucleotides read TGTGCCAGCAGTGAATGGGACAGGCCCTACGAGCAGTACGTC. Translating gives CASSEWDRPYEQYV.

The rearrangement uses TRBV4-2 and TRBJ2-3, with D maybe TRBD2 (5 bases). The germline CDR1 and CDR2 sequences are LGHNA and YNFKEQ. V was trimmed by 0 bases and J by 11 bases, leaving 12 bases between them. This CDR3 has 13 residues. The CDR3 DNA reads TGTGCCAGCAGCCAAGATACAGCGGTAATGCAGTATTTT. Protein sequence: CASSQDTAVMQYF.

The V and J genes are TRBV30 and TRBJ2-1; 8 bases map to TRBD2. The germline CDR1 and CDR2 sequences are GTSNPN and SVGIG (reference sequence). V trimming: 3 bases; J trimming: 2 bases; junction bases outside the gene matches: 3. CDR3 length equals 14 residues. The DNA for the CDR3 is TGTGCCTGGAGGCTTAGCGGGACCTACAATGAGCAGTTCTTC. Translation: CAWRLSGTYNEQFF.

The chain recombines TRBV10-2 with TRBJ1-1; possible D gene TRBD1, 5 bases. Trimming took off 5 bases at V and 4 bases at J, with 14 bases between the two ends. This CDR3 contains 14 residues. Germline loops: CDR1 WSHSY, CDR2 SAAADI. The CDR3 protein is CASSTYQGSTEAFF. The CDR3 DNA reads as TGCGCCAGCAGTACATACCAGGGTTCCACTGAAGCTTTCTTT.

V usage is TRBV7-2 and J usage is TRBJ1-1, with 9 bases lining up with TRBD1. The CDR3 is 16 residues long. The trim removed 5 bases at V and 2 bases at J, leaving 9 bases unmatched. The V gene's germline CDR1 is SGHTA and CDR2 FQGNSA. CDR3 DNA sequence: TGTGCCAGCAGCCTCCGTCGGGACAGGGCAAACACTGAAGCTTTCTTT. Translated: CASSLRRDRANTEAFF.

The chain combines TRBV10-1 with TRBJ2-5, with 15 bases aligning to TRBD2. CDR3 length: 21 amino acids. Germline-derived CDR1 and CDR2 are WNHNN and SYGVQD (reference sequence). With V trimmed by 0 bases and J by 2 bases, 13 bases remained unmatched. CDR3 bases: TGCGCCAGCAGTGAGTCGACAGGACTAGCGGGAGGGGTGATAAATCAAGAGACCCAGTACTTC. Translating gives CASSESTGLAGGVINQETQYF.

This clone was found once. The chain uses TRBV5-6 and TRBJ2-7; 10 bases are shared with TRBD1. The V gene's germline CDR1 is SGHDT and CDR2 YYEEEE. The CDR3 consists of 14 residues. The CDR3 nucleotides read TGTGCCAACAGCCTGACAGGGGGCCCTTACGAGCAGTACGTC. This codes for CANSLTGGPYEQYV.

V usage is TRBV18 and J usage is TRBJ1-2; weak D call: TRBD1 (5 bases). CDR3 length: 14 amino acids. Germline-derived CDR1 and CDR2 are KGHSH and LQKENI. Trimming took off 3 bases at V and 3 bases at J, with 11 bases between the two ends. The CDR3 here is CASSPYQGHYGYTF. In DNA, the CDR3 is TGTGCCAGCTCACCTTACCAGGGCCACTATGGCTACACCTTC. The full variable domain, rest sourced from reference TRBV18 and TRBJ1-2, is NAGVMQNPRHLVRRRGQEARLRCSPMKGHSHVYWYRQLPEEGLKFMVYLQKENIIDESGMPKERFSAEFPKEGPSILRIQQVVRGDSAAYFCASSPYQGHYGYTFGSGTRLTVV.

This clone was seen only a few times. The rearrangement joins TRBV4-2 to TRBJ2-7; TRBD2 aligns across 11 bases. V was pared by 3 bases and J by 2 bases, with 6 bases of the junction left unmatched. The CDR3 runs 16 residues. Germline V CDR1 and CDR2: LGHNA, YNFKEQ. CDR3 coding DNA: TGTGCCAGCAGCCAGGCTACTAGCGGGGGCACCTACGAGCAGTACTTC. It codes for CASSQATSGGTYEQYF.

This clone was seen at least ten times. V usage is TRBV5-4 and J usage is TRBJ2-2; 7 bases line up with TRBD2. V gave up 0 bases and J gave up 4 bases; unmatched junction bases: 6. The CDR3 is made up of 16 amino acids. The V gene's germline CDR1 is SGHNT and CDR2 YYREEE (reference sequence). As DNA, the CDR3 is TGTGCCAGCAGCTTGGCCAGGACTAGGAGCACCGGGGAGCTGTTTTTT. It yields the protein CASSLARTRSTGELFF.

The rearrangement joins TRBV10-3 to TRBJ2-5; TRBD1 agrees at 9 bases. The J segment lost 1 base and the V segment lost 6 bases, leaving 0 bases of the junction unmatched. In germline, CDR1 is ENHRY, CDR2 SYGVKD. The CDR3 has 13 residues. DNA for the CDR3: TGTGCCATCAGGGGACAGGGCCAAGAGACCCAGTACTTC. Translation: CAIRGQGQETQYF.

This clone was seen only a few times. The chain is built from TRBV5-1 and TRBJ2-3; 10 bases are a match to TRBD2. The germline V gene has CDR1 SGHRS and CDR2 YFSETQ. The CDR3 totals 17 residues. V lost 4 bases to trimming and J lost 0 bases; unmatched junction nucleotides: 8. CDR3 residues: CASSLPLAGPSTDTQYF. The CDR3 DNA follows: TGCGCCAGCAGCCTACCACTAGCGGGACCAAGCACAGATACGCAGTATTTT.

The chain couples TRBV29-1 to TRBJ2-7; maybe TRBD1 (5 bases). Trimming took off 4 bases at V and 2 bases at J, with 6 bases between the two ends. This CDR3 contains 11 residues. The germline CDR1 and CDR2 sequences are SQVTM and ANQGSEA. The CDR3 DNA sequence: TGCAGCGTTGCGACAGCCTACGAGCAGTACGTC. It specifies CSVATAYEQYV.

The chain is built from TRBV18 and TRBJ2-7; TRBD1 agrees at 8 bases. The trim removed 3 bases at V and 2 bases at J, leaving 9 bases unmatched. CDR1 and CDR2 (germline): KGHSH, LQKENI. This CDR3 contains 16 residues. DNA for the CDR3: TGTGCCAGCTCACCTTTCTCGGACAGGGATCCCTACGAGCAGTACTTC. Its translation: CASSPFSDRDPYEQYF.

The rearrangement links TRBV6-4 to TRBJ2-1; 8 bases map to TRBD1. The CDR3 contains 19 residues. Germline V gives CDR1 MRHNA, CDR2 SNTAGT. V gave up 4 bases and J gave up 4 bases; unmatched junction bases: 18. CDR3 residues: CASSASGGELPSVYNEQFF. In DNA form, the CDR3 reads TGTGCCAGCAGTGCCTCAGGGGGCGAACTCCCAAGTGTGTACAATGAGCAGTTCTTC.

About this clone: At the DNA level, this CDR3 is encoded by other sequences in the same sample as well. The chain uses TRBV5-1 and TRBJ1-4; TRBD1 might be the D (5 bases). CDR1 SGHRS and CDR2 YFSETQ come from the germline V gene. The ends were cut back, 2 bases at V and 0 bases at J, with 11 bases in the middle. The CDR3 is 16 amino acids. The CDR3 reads CASSFTGTATNEKLFF. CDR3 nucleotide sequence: TGCGCCAGCAGCTTTACCGGGACTGCAACTAATGAAAAACTGTTTTTT.

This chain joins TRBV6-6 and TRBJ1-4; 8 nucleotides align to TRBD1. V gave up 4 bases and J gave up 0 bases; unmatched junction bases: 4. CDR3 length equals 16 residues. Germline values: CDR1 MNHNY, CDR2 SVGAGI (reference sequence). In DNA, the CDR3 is TGTGCCAGCAGTTTTGGGACAGGAGCAACTAATGAAAAACTGTTTTTT. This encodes CASSFGTGATNEKLFF.